Below, 18 T cell receptor beta chains from the same sample are listed, as sequenced in a study of human T cells and chemical hapten exposure. Via MiXCR, TCRdb re-called the RACE reads, giving one row per CDR3 protein. The sample includes about 70,000 distinct CDR3 sequences, 5.5% to 7.5% of them seen just once. Specified time point: healthy volunteer bleed at 6 weeks. RNA extraction used unfractionated whole blood as the source of total RNA. Sample: whole blood. These receptors came from a female donor in good health. Some clones in this sample may be carry-over from other donors' samples.

This clonotype was detected many times. The rearrangement links TRBV5-1 to TRBJ2-6, with 12 bases matching TRBD2. There are 19 residues in the CDR3. The junction had 10 bases not matched to a gene; V was cut back by 2 bases and J by 4 bases. The germline V gene has CDR1 SGHRS and CDR2 YFSETQ. The CDR3 DNA sequence: TGCGCCAGCAGCTTAGGATCGACTAGCGGGAGAACCGGGGCCAACGTCCTGACTTTC. Translating it yields CASSLGSTSGRTGANVLTF.

The chain employs TRBV7-9 and TRBJ2-3; D is undetermined. This CDR3 comprises 13 residues. Germline CDR1 reads SEHNR; CDR2 reads FQNEAQ (reference sequence). The V end was cut by 7 bases, the J end by 2 bases, with 10 bases between. The CDR3 loop is CASNGGVTDTQYF. CDR3 DNA sequence: TGTGCCAGCAACGGCGGCGTCACAGATACGCAGTATTTT.

There are many counts of this clonotype. The chain is built from TRBV3-1 and TRBJ2-3; 7 bases are shared with TRBD2. V was pared by 6 bases and J by 3 bases, with 9 bases of the junction left unmatched. There are 15 residues in the CDR3. CDR1 and CDR2 from the germline V gene are LGHDT and YNNKEL (reference sequence). The CDR3 nucleotides read TGTGCCAGCAGTCAAAGGGGTAGCGGGACAGATACGCAGTATTTT. It encodes CASSQRGSGTDTQYF.

This clonotype was seen at least ten times. The chain recombines TRBV7-2 with TRBJ2-1, with D maybe TRBD2 (6 bases). The CDR3 is 15 amino acids. V lost 5 bases to trimming and J lost 1 base, with 12 bases between them. CDR1 and CDR2 from the germline V gene are SGHTA and FQGNSA. CDR3 bases: TGTGCCAGCAGCGAGCGACTAGTTTCCTACAATGAGCAGTTCTTC. It specifies CASSERLVSYNEQFF.

This clonotype was seen repeatedly, ten times or more. This sequence joins TRBV15 and TRBJ2-3; D gene unclear. In germline, CDR1 is LNHNV, CDR2 YYDKDF (reference sequence). The germline V and J ends were trimmed by 0 bases and 4 bases, with 5 bases remaining between them. CDR3 size: 13 residues. As DNA, the CDR3 is TGTGCCACCAGCAGAGATCTGGCAGATACGCAGTATTTT. Residues: CATSRDLADTQYF.

The CDR3 bases are TGTGCCACCAGCGGCGACAGGGGGCTTGGGGCCAACGTCCTGACTTTC. Translation: CATSGDRGLGANVLTF. This chain links TRBV15 with TRBJ2-6; 10 bases line up with TRBD1. Trimming at V came to 5 bases and at J to 3 bases, leaving 4 bases not matched to a gene. This CDR3 is built from 16 residues. Looked up from germline, CDR1 is LNHNV and CDR2 is YYDKDF (reference sequence). The full variable domain, in which reference TRBV15 and TRBJ2-6 provide the parts outside the CDR3, is DAMVIQNPRYQVTQFGKPVTLSCSQTLNHNVMYWYQQKSSQAPKLLFHYYDKDFNNEADTPDNFQSRRPNTSFCFLDIRSPGLGDTAMYLCATSGDRGLGANVLTFGAGSRLTVL.

A few counts support this clonotype. CDR3 sequence (DNA): TGTGCCAGCAGCTTCTACGGAACAGGTGAAGCTTTCTTT. It translates to CASSFYGTGEAFF. The genes are TRBV6-5 and TRBJ1-1, with D possibly being TRBD1 (5 bases). Germline V gene sequence: CDR1 MNHEY, CDR2 SVGAGI. Trimming took 6 bases from V and 7 from J, leaving 15 bases between them. CDR3 length equals 13 residues.

This clonotype has just a few counts. V is TRBV20-1 and J is TRBJ1-2; tentative D call: TRBD1 (5 bases). The germline CDR1 and CDR2 sequences are DFQATT and SNEGSKA (reference sequence). The CDR3 runs to 15 residues. The V end was cut by 5 bases, the J end by 5 bases, with 21 bases between. As DNA, the CDR3 is TGCAGTGCTTCTAATCCGGGACTCCTAGCGTATGGCTACACCTTC. Translating it yields CSASNPGLLAYGYTF.

This clonotype was detected many times. V gene TRBV29-1 combines with J gene TRBJ2-1, with 8 nucleotides matching TRBD1. Per germline, CDR1 SQVTM and CDR2 ANQGSEA. There are 12 residues in the CDR3. J was trimmed by 12 bases and V by 6 bases; bases with no gene match: 10. CDR3 sequence (DNA): TGCAGCGTAGAACAAACAGGGGGAGGGCAGTTCTTC. This encodes CSVEQTGGGQFF.

This clonotype was seen many times. The V call is TRBV28, the J call TRBJ2-7; 9 bases line up with TRBD2. The ends lost 5 bases at V and 3 bases at J; junction bases unmatched: 5. The CDR3 sequence is 14 residues long. CDR1 MDHEN and CDR2 SYDVKM come from the germline V gene. The CDR3 spells CASSRLAELYEQYF. DNA for the CDR3: TGTGCCAGCAGTAGACTAGCGGAGCTCTACGAGCAGTACTTC. The full variable domain, in which reference TRBV28 and TRBJ2-7 provide the parts outside the CDR3, is DVKVTQSSRYLVKRTGEKVFLECVQDMDHENMFWYRQDPGLGLRLIYFSYDVKMKEKGDIPEGYSVSREKKERFSLILESASTNQTSMYLCASSRLAELYEQYFGPGTRLTVT.

This clonotype was found many times. This rearrangement joins TRBV15 to TRBJ2-1, with D possibly being TRBD2 (5 bases). Germline loops: CDR1 LNHNV, CDR2 YYDKDF (reference sequence). V was cut by 1 base and J by 9 bases, with 19 bases left in between. The CDR3 runs to 16 residues. In nucleotides, the CDR3 is TGTGCCACCAGCAGAGGAATGGGGAGAACAAACGGTGAGCAGTTCTTC. Protein product: CATSRGMGRTNGEQFF.

The chain combines TRBV2 with TRBJ1-5; no clear D gene. The CDR3 is 15 residues long. Trimming pared 3 bases from V and 7 bases from J, leaving 16 bases between. Germline CDR1 and CDR2: SNHLY and FYNNEI. The CDR3 protein is CASSDLEAGGQPQHF. The DNA for the CDR3 is TGTGCCAGCAGTGACCTGGAGGCGGGCGGCCAGCCCCAGCATTTT.

This clonotype came up a few times. The chain employs TRBV3-1 and TRBJ2-7, with TRBD1 identical over 10 bases. Germline CDR1 is LGHDT and CDR2 is YNNKEL (reference sequence). CDR3 size: 16 residues. Trimming removed 4 bases from V and 3 bases from J; junction bases left unmatched: 9. The CDR3 loop is CASSPHRTGGIYEQYF. CDR3 coding DNA: TGTGCCAGCAGCCCCCATCGGACAGGGGGTATCTACGAGCAGTACTTC.

At least ten counts were recorded for this clonotype. V usage is TRBV12-3 or TRBV12-4 and J usage is TRBJ2-7, with D perhaps matching TRBD1 (6 bases). V lost 6 bases and J lost 2, with 23 bases in between. The CDR3 has 17 residues. The CDR3 region is CASRSYTPGHPPYEQYF. In DNA, the CDR3 is TGTGCCAGCAGGTCTTATACACCGGGACACCCGCCCTACGAGCAGTACTTC.

The table lists this clonotype with a few counts. V gene TRBV20-1 combines with J gene TRBJ2-5, with a tentative D call TRBD2 (7 bases). Between the trimmed V and J ends, which lost 4 bases and 1 base, there was a span of 10 bases. The CDR3 is 13 amino acids. Germline V gene lookup returns CDR1 DFQATT and CDR2 SNEGSKA (reference sequence). The CDR3 protein is CSAKGGVQETQYF. The CDR3 DNA is TGCAGTGCTAAGGGGGGGGTCCAAGAGACCCAGTACTTC.

Only a few counts were recorded for this clonotype. This sequence joins TRBV6-1 and TRBJ1-5, with D maybe TRBD1 (5 bases). The CDR3 extends over 14 amino acids. V lost 8 bases, J lost 5 bases, and 16 bases lay in between. CDR1 and CDR2 from the germline V gene are MNHNS and SASEGT. In nucleotides, the CDR3 is TGTGCCAGCCGGTCCAGGGAAGGCGATCAGCCCCAGCATTTT. Amino acids: CASRSREGDQPQHF.

This clonotype was recorded at least ten times. The genes are TRBV12-3 or TRBV12-4 and TRBJ2-5, with TRBD1 matching 10 bases. V shed 7 bases and J 5 bases; nucleotides not matched to a gene: 13. The CDR3 runs to 16 residues. CDR3 nucleotide sequence: TGTGCCAGCACATACGGCGGGACAGGGGTCCTGGAGACCCAGTACTTC. It is translated as CASTYGGTGVLETQYF.

This clonotype was seen a few times. The V gene is TRBV10-2, the J gene TRBJ2-3; 11 bases map to TRBD2. V lost 0 bases and J lost 6; bases outside the gene matches: 11. Germline CDR1 is WSHSY and CDR2 is SAAADI. This CDR3 is 18 amino acids long. This CDR3 is CASSESKLAGVFADTQYF. In nucleotides, the CDR3 is TGCGCCAGCAGTGAGTCTAAACTAGCGGGAGTTTTTGCCGATACGCAGTATTTT.